The clone carrying this T cell receptor beta chain turned up a few times. Its antigen is currently unknown. These data come from a study of identical twins. The study's findings and limits: Model-predicted out-of-frame TCR alpha sharing fell below observed values in monozygotic twins. Fewer insertions were carried by abundant cord blood beta clonotypes, but none was seen in memory repertoires.

TCRdb ran MiXCR on the 5' RACE reads and lists one entry per CDR3 protein. The data show some 1,700,000 distinct CDR3 sequences, less than 40% seen once. With no exceptions, donors were healthy Caucasians. Sequenced sample: cord blood. This receptor was taken from a newborn girl in good health.

The CDR3 loop is CASSLGPTIQPQHF. In nucleotides, the CDR3 is TGTGCCAGCAGCTTAGGCCCGACAATTCAGCCCCAGCATTTT. This chain links TRBV11-2 with TRBJ1-5; D is ambiguous. The CDR3 contains 14 residues. Germline V CDR1 and CDR2: SGHAT, FQNNGV. The V gene lost 1 base and the J gene lost 6 bases, with 10 bases spanning the gap.